Listed below are T cell receptor beta chains from one sample, sequenced in a study of cytomegalovirus exposure and HLA in healthy donors. TCRdb keeps only in-frame clones here, not all; method: immunoSEQ multiplex PCR. The table has approximately 170,000 clones, around 84% seen once. The sample taken for sequencing was PBMCs. These receptor sequences come from a man aged 18 to 30 in good health and CMV-seropositive. The CDR3 runs from the conserved cysteine through the conserved F or W.

cdr3_aa: CASSEGVTGGGQPQHF
v_call: TRBV2

cdr3_aa: CASIMNTEAFF
v_call: TRBV6-1

cdr3_aa: CASSGYRDSEQFF
v_call: TRBV7-3

cdr3_aa: CASSVRGEQYF
v_call: TRBV2

cdr3_aa: CASSSGLAGGIHEQFF
v_call: TRBV7-3

cdr3_aa: CASSLDWGRETEAFF
v_call: TRBV11-2

cdr3_aa: CASSLDLAGGGDGYTF
v_call: TRBV11-2

cdr3_aa: CASSLRGSYYGYTF
v_call: TRBV5-5

cdr3_aa: CASSLLGQGKGWGYTF
v_call: TRBV28

cdr3_aa: CASKVGRNNEQFF
v_call: TRBV2

cdr3_aa: CASSSWTELNTEAFF
v_call: TRBV28

cdr3_aa: CASSLEPNLAYEQYF
v_call: TRBV11-1

cdr3_aa: CATMKGSTDTQYF
v_call: TRBV15

cdr3_aa: CASTEALVGTEAFF
v_call: TRBV5-1

cdr3_aa: CASSSGLAESSEQFF
v_call: TRBV5-1

cdr3_aa: CASSGMDRGYEQYF
v_call: TRBV11-2

cdr3_aa: CASSTPDEQYF
v_call: TRBV6-5

cdr3_aa: CASSLWPSGTGAGSSGNTIYF
v_call: TRBV28

cdr3_aa: CASSQLWTGTYEQYF
v_call: TRBV5-1

cdr3_aa: CASSPSGGPYNEQFF
v_call: TRBV9

cdr3_aa: CASRPGGTSSYEQYF
v_call: TRBV28

cdr3_aa: CASRGRSYNEQFF
v_call: TRBV28

cdr3_aa: CAWSGGGDTQYF
v_call: TRBV30

cdr3_aa: CASSLLEGEQFF
v_call: TRBV27

cdr3_aa: CASSLAGGSDTEAFF
v_call: TRBV6-5

cdr3_aa: CASNSGQTNTGELFF
v_call: TRBV7-9

cdr3_aa: CASSQNPEQYF
v_call: TRBV28

cdr3_aa: CASSLAGGSTYEQYF
v_call: TRBV27

cdr3_aa: CASSPVGGSQQFF
v_call: TRBV4-1

cdr3_aa: CASSLSPPGVGNQPQHF
v_call: TRBV7-3

cdr3_aa: CASSSDGGRLSYNEQFF
v_call: TRBV11-3

cdr3_aa: CASSVGTSGTYEQYF
v_call: TRBV2

cdr3_aa: CASSLDRGSLGYTF
v_call: TRBV5-4

cdr3_aa: CASRHPTRGAHETQYF
v_call: TRBV2

cdr3_aa: CASSLAGGTSTDTQYF
v_call: TRBV5-1

cdr3_aa: CASRGQGSVEKLFF
v_call: TRBV7-9

cdr3_aa: CSATGGLFYEQFF
v_call: TRBV29-1

cdr3_aa: CAITEPGQGSGNTIYF
v_call: TRBV10-3

cdr3_aa: CASSLLAGGRSYNEQFF
v_call: TRBV7-9

cdr3_aa: CASSPQLAGVDTQYF
v_call: TRBV11-2

cdr3_aa: CASSLGPGSGGNTIYF
v_call: TRBV5-1

cdr3_aa: CASSSAGEQFF
v_call: TRBV28

cdr3_aa: CASSRGWGKLFF
v_call: TRBV7-9